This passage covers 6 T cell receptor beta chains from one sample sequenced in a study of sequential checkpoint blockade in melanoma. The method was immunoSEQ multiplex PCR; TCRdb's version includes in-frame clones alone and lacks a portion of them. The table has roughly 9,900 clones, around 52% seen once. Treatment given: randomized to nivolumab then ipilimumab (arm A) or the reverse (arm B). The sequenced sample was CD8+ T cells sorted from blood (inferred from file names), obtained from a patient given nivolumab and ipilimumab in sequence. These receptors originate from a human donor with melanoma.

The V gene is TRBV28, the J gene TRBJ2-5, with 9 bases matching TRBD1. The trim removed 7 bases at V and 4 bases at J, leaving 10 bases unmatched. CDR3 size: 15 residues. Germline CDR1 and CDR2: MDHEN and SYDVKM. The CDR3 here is CASNINTGGLETQYF. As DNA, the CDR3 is TGTGCCAGCAATATAAACACAGGGGGCCTAGAGACCCAGTACTTC. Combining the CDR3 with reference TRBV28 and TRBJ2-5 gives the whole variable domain DVKVTQSSRYLVKRTGEKVFLECVQDMDHENMFWYRQDPGLGLRLIYFSYDVKMKEKGDIPEGYSVSREKKERFSLILESASTNQTSMYLCASNINTGGLETQYFGPGTRLLVL.

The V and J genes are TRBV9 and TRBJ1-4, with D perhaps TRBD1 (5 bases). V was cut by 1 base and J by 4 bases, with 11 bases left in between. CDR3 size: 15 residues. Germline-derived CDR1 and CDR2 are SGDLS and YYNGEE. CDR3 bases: TGTGCCAGCAGCGTATCGGGTCAGGGTAATGAAAAACTGTTTTTT. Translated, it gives CASSVSGQGNEKLFF. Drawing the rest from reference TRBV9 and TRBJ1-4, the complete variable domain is DSGVTQTPKHLITATGQRVTLRCSPRSGDLSVYWYQQSLDQGLQFLIQYYNGEERAKGNILERFSAQQFPDLHSELNLSSLELGDSALYFCASSVSGQGNEKLFFGSGTQLSVL.

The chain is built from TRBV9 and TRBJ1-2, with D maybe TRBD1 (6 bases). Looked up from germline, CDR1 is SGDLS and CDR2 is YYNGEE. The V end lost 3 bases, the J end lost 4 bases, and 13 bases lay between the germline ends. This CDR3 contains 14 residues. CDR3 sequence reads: CASSAHGRGYGYTF. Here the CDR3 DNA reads TGTGCCAGCAGCGCCCATGGCAGGGGCTATGGCTACACCTTC.

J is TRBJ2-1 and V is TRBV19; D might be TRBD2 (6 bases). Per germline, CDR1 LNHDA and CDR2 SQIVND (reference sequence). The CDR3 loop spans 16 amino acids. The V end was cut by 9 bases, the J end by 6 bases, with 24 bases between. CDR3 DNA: TGTGCCAGCCCACCAGAAGCGGGCACCGGGTCCAATGAGCAGTTCTTC. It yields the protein CASPPEAGTGSNEQFF.

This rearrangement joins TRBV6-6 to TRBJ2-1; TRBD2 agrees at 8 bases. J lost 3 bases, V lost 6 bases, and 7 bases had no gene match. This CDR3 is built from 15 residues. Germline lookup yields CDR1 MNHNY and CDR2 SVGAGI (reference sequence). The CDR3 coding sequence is TGTGCCAGCAGCCCCAAGGCGGGGGGCTACAATGAGCAGTTCTTC. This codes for CASSPKAGGYNEQFF.

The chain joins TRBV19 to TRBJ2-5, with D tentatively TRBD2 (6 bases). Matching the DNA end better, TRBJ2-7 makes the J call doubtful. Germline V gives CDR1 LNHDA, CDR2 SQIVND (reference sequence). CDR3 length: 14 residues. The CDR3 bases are TGTGCCAGTAGTGAGGAGGGGTCCCCCTACGAGCAGTACTTC. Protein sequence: CASSEEGSPYEQYF.